Each of the 21 T cell receptor beta chains below was sequenced from the same sample in a study of shared clonotypes between healthy human individuals. Naive CD8 cells, CD45RO-negative and positively selected for CCR7, excluded terminally differentiated effector memory CD45RA+ cells. Generated by immunoSEQ multiplex PCR, the TCRdb table keeps only in-frame clones and is missing some. The data contain around 600,000 clones, around 95% of them singletons. Sequencing used naive CD8+ T cells sorted from blood. These receptors were taken from a woman aged 25-40 years in good health.

The J gene is TRBJ2-6, the V gene TRBV5-1; 9 bases are shared with TRBD1. V was pared by 1 base and J by 1 base, with 6 bases of the junction left unmatched. The CDR3 runs to 18 residues. Germline CDR1 reads SGHRS; CDR2 reads YFSETQ. The CDR3 DNA follows: TGCGCCAGCAGCTTGTGGACAGGGGATGGATCTGGGGCCAACGTCCTGACTTTC. Translation: CASSLWTGDGSGANVLTF. The whole variable domain, remainder taken from reference TRBV5-1 and TRBJ2-6, is KAGVTQTPRYLIKTRGQQVTLSCSPISGHRSVSWYQQTPGQGLQFLFEYFSETQRNKGNFPGRFSGRQFSNSRSEMNVSTLELGDSALYLCASSLWTGDGSGANVLTFGAGSRLTVL.

This CDR3 is CASSLEGRENNEQFF. The DNA of the CDR3 is TGTGCCAGCAGCTTAGAAGGGCGGGAAAACAATGAGCAGTTCTTC. The chain couples TRBV13 to TRBJ2-1; perhaps TRBD2 as D (6 bases). Germline values: CDR1 PRHDT, CDR2 FYEKMQ (reference sequence). Trimming stripped 1 base from V and 5 bases from J, with 12 bases between. CDR3 length: 15 amino acids. Filled out from reference TRBV13 and TRBJ2-1, the complete variable domain reads AAGVIQSPRHLIKEKRETATLKCYPIPRHDTVYWYQQGPGQDPQFLISFYEKMQSDKGSIPDRFSAQQFSDYHSELNMSSLELGDSALYFCASSLEGRENNEQFFGPGTRLTVL.

The chain links TRBV12-5 to TRBJ2-1; 8 nucleotides agree with TRBD2. The CDR3 extends over 14 amino acids. V gave up 9 bases and J gave up 1 base; unmatched junction bases: 5. Per the germline V gene, CDR1 is LGHNT and CDR2 is FRNRAP. This chain's CDR3 is CASSSGGSYNEQFF. In DNA form, the CDR3 reads TGTGCTAGCTCGTCGGGAGGGTCCTACAATGAGCAGTTCTTC.

The V and J genes are TRBV28 and TRBJ1-1, with TRBD1 matching 9 bases. The V gene's germline CDR1 is MDHEN and CDR2 SYDVKM. The V and J ends lost 5 bases and 9 bases, in that order; junction bases with no gene match: 4. The CDR3 spans 12 residues. The CDR3 loop is CASSTGQGKAFF. The CDR3 nucleotides read TGTGCCAGCAGTACAGGACAGGGGAAAGCTTTCTTT.

This chain connects TRBV6-1 to TRBJ1-1, with D unresolved. Per the germline V gene, CDR1 is MNHNS and CDR2 is SASEGT. V lost 10 bases and J 8 bases, leaving 14 bases between the germline ends. The CDR3 covers 11 residues. In DNA, the CDR3 is TGTGCCACTACACGGCGGGCCGAAGCTTTCTTT. It encodes CATTRRAEAFF.

Regarding this clone: The same CDR3 can be traced to other DNA sequences in this sample. The chain has TRBV28 and TRBJ2-7, with D perhaps matching TRBD1 (6 bases). The V gene lost 2 bases and the J gene lost 0 bases, with 11 bases spanning the gap. Germline CDR1 reads MDHEN; CDR2 reads SYDVKM. This CDR3 is 15 amino acids long. The CDR3 spells CASSLQTGSSYEQYF. CDR3 DNA sequence: TGTGCCAGCAGTTTACAAACAGGGAGCTCCTACGAGCAGTACTTC.

This clone was detected once. This sequence joins TRBV2 and TRBJ1-3; 9 bases match TRBD1. V lost 6 bases, J lost 0 bases, and 12 bases stayed unmatched. The germline CDR1 and CDR2 sequences are SNHLY and FYNNEI. The CDR3 loop spans 18 amino acids. As DNA, the CDR3 is TGTGCCAGCAGCGAGGACAGGGGCCTGACCTACTCTGGAAACACCATATATTTT. Translated: CASSEDRGLTYSGNTIYF.

V is TRBV11-2 and J is TRBJ2-5, with D possibly TRBD1 on 6 matching bases. There are 14 residues in the CDR3. Germline assignment: CDR1 SGHAT and CDR2 FQNNGV. The germline V and J ends were trimmed by 3 bases and 4 bases, with 12 bases remaining between them. CDR3 protein: CASSFKGETETQYF. CDR3 sequence (DNA): TGTGCCAGCAGCTTTAAGGGGGAGACAGAGACCCAGTACTTC.

The V call is TRBV6-5, the J call TRBJ1-2, with D hard to call. V was pared by 6 bases and J by 0 bases, with 5 bases between. The CDR3 runs to 12 residues. In germline, CDR1 is MNHEY, CDR2 SVGAGI. CDR3 sequence reads: CASRTPNYGYTF. The CDR3 region has the DNA TGTGCCAGCAGGACACCTAACTATGGCTACACCTTC.

J is TRBJ2-7 and V is TRBV2; a possible D gene is TRBD1 (6 bases). The ends were cut back, 8 bases at V and 5 bases at J, with 13 bases in the middle. This CDR3 has 12 amino acids. The germline V gene encodes CDR1 SNHLY and CDR2 FYNNEI. DNA for the CDR3: TGTGCCAGCTCCCCAGGGGACAACGAGCAGTACTTC. Translation: CASSPGDNEQYF.

The V gene is TRBV6-6, the J gene TRBJ1-4; TRBD1 matches at 9 bases. The CDR3 extends over 14 amino acids. With 6 bases clipped from V and 9 bases from J, the junction kept 8 bases outside the gene matches. Germline V gene sequence: CDR1 MNHNY, CDR2 SVGAGI (reference sequence). The CDR3, as DNA: TGTGCCAGCAGACGCCGGGACAGGGAAAAAAAACTGTTTTTT. Protein product: CASRRRDREKKLFF.

Regarding this clone: Other nucleotide sequences from this sample produce the same CDR3. The chain carries TRBV11-2 and TRBJ2-2; D is ambiguous. CDR3 length: 14 residues. Germline CDR1 and CDR2: SGHAT and FQNNGV. V was clipped by 2 bases and J by 2 bases, with 6 bases between them. CDR3 coding DNA: TGTGCCAGCAGCTTACTTCTAAACACCGGGGAGCTGTTTTTT. Amino acids: CASSLLLNTGELFF.

The V call is TRBV6-1, the J call TRBJ1-1; D unclear. The CDR3 has 15 amino acids. Germline CDR1 reads MNHNS; CDR2 reads SASEGT. V lost 0 bases to trimming and J lost 1 base, with 9 bases between them. CDR3 sequence reads: CASSEAPTENTEAFF. The CDR3, as DNA: TGTGCCAGCAGTGAAGCGCCCACAGAGAACACTGAAGCTTTCTTT.

The chain carries TRBV5-6 and TRBJ2-7, with a possible D match to TRBD2 (6 bases). The CDR3 contains 16 residues. Looked up from germline, CDR1 is SGHDT and CDR2 is YYEEEE. V shed 0 bases and J shed 3 bases, with 16 bases lying between them. The CDR3 reads CASSLATGAWVYEQYF. CDR3 in DNA: TGTGCCAGCAGCTTGGCAACGGGAGCGTGGGTCTACGAGCAGTACTTC.

A word on this clone: Other DNA variants within this sample encode the same CDR3. The gene calls are TRBV5-4 and TRBJ2-5, with no clear D. Trimming pared 0 bases from V and 5 bases from J, leaving 8 bases between. The CDR3 spans 13 residues. Germline CDR1 SGHNT, CDR2 YYREEE (reference sequence). This CDR3 reads CASSLEAGETQYF. CDR3 DNA sequence: TGTGCCAGCAGCTTGGAGGCCGGGGAGACCCAGTACTTC.

This rearrangement joins TRBV30 to TRBJ2-1; tentatively, D is TRBD2 (6 bases). Trimming shortened V by 7 bases and J by 3 bases, and 19 bases separated the two germline ends. Per the germline V gene, CDR1 is GTSNPN and CDR2 is SVGIG (reference sequence). The CDR3 contains 15 residues. The CDR3 DNA reads TGTGCCTCACAATCGGGCGGGAACCACTACAATGAGCAGTTCTTC. Protein sequence: CASQSGGNHYNEQFF.

The CDR3 here is CASSLGTGGSNQPQHF. The CDR3 nucleotides read TGTGCCAGCAGCTTAGGGACAGGGGGTAGCAATCAGCCCCAGCATTTT. J is TRBJ1-5 and V is TRBV5-6, with 11 bases matching TRBD1. V was clipped by 2 bases and J by 0 bases; unmatched bases: 1. CDR3 length: 16 residues. Germline V gene data show CDR1 as SGHDT and CDR2 as YYEEEE.

The J gene is TRBJ1-4, the V gene TRBV29-1, with 9 bases matching TRBD1. Trimming removed 4 bases from V and 8 bases from J; junction bases left unmatched: 11. Germline V gene sequence: CDR1 SQVTM, CDR2 ANQGSEA. The CDR3 sequence is 15 residues long. DNA of the CDR3: TGCAGCGTTGGGACTTTGGACAGGGGAGAGGAAAAACTGTTTTTT. This translates into CSVGTLDRGEEKLFF.

The chain is built from TRBV6-1 and TRBJ2-7, with D tentatively TRBD1 (5 bases). Trimming left V 2 bases short and J 3 bases short, with 14 bases between. The CDR3 is made up of 15 amino acids. CDR1 MNHNS and CDR2 SASEGT come from the germline V gene. The CDR3 here is CASSESNNRLYEQYF. The CDR3 nucleotides are TGTGCCAGCAGTGAATCTAATAACAGGCTCTACGAGCAGTACTTC.

The chain carries TRBV4-1 and TRBJ1-1; 7 bases agree with TRBD1. Germline values: CDR1 MGHRA, CDR2 YSYEKL. Unmatched junction bases numbered 10, after V lost 2 bases and J lost 4 bases. The CDR3 loop spans 16 amino acids. The CDR3 DNA reads as TGCGCCAGCAGCCAACTAATACAGGGGTTGGGCACTGAAGCTTTCTTT. Translating gives CASSQLIQGLGTEAFF.

The CDR3 DNA follows: TGTGCCAGCAGTACCCTTTTAGTAGCGGGAGGGGTCGGGGAGACCCAGTACTTC. It is translated as CASSTLLVAGGVGETQYF. V gene TRBV27 combines with J gene TRBJ2-5; TRBD2 agrees at 11 bases. Trimming cost V 5 bases and J 5 bases; bases outside gene matches: 16. The CDR3 length is 18 residues. Germline loops: CDR1 MNHEY, CDR2 SMNVEV (reference sequence).